What follows are 7 T cell receptor beta chains derived from one specimen sequenced in a study of OX40 agonist ivuxolimab in advanced cancers. The assay was immunoSEQ multiplex PCR, and TCRdb's table has in-frame clones only and misses some. The data show some 40,000 clones, with just under 95% seen just once and roughly 15% held by the top ten. The sequencing used CD4+ or CD8+ T cells sorted from blood, collected in a trial of the OX40 agonist ivuxolimab. These receptors originate from an adult with an advanced solid tumor such as melanoma, head and neck, liver or kidney cancer.

The J gene is TRBJ2-1, the V gene TRBV28, with a weak D call TRBD1 (5 bases). V was clipped by 4 bases and J by 5 bases, with 15 bases between them. This CDR3 is 15 amino acids long. Germline CDR1 MDHEN, CDR2 SYDVKM. As DNA, the CDR3 is TGTGCCAGCAGTTCCCTAGGGCAGGGTGACAATGAGCAGTTCTTC. It is translated as CASSSLGQGDNEQFF.

J is TRBJ1-1 and V is TRBV19, with 9 nucleotides matching TRBD1. The V gene's germline CDR1 is LNHDA and CDR2 SQIVND (reference sequence). After removal of 7 bases from V and 3 bases from J, the junction contained 3 bases not matched to a gene. The CDR3 has 13 amino acids. The DNA for the CDR3 is TGTGCCAGTAAAAGGACAGGGGACACTGAAGCTTTCTTT. Translation: CASKRTGDTEAFF.

This clone was seen once. The chain employs TRBV27 and TRBJ2-6; D possibly corresponds to TRBD1 (5 bases). The CDR3 totals 15 residues. Germline CDR1 reads MNHEY; CDR2 reads SMNVEV (reference sequence). V dropped 5 bases and J dropped 0 bases, with 8 bases sitting between them. The CDR3 DNA is TGTGCCAGCAGTAGGGGCCCCTCTGGGGCCAACGTCCTGACTTTC. It yields the protein CASSRGPSGANVLTF.

The chain employs TRBV9 and TRBJ1-1; possible D gene TRBD1, 6 bases. Trimming took 5 bases from V and 4 from J, leaving 12 bases between them. CDR1 is SGDLS and CDR2 is YYNGEE in the germline V gene. CDR3 length equals 13 residues. CDR3 in amino acids: CASRGRGGTEAFF. DNA for the CDR3: TGTGCCAGCAGAGGCAGGGGAGGCACTGAAGCTTTCTTT.

The V call is TRBV5-8, the J call TRBJ2-7; possible D gene TRBD2, 6 bases. This CDR3 comprises 15 residues. The germline V gene encodes CDR1 SGHTS and CDR2 YDEGEE. Trimming left V 2 bases short and J 0 bases short, with 12 bases between. CDR3 protein: CASSFARGGSYEQYF. CDR3 coding DNA: TGTGCCAGCAGCTTTGCAAGGGGAGGCTCCTACGAGCAGTACTTC. Drawing the rest from reference TRBV5-8 and TRBJ2-7, the complete variable domain is EAGVTQSPTHLIKTRGQQATLRCSPISGHTSVYWYQQALGLGLQFLLWYDEGEERNRGNFPPRFSGRQFPNYSSELNVNALELEDSALYLCASSFARGGSYEQYFGPGTRLTVT.

J is TRBJ2-7 and V is TRBV14; TRBD2 is a possible D gene (5 bases). The CDR3 loop spans 13 amino acids. Germline assignment: CDR1 SGHDN and CDR2 FVKESK. Trimming removed 2 bases at V and 7 bases at J, with 12 bases between. DNA for the CDR3: TGTGCCAGCAGCCAATCGTCTACGGGGGAGCAGTACTTC. The encoded protein is CASSQSSTGEQYF.

V and J are TRBV7-8 and TRBJ2-7; the D gene could be TRBD1 or TRBD2 (5 bases each). The CDR3 length is 15 residues. The germline CDR1 and CDR2 sequences are SGHVS and FQNEAQ. The V gene lost 3 bases and the J gene lost 7 bases, with 19 bases spanning the gap. The CDR3 bases are TGTGCCAGCAGCTTGGAGGTGGGGGTAGCGTATGAGCAGTACTTC. Translating it yields CASSLEVGVAYEQYF.